Below are 25 T cell receptor beta chains sequenced from a single sample in a study of cytomegalovirus exposure and HLA in healthy donors. Vbeta (60) and Jbeta (13) primers were used in the PCR. Sequencing used immunoSEQ multiplex PCR; TCRdb keeps in-frame clones, though not all of them. The sample has fewer than 95,000 clones, roughly 63% seen once. Sequenced input: PBMCs. The receptors derive from a woman under 40 in good health and CMV-seronegative.

This chain connects TRBV15 to TRBJ2-3; TRBD2 is a possible D gene (6 bases). The CDR3 length is 14 residues. Germline CDR1 is LNHNV and CDR2 is YYDKDF (reference sequence). Deletions cut 7 bases from V and 0 bases from J, with 11 bases between. CDR3 in DNA: TGTGCCACCACGGGACTCCCAAGCACAGATACGCAGTATTTT. It encodes CATTGLPSTDTQYF.

The chain is built from TRBV7-8 and TRBJ2-7; TRBD2 matches 12 bases. This CDR3 contains 15 residues. The germline V gene encodes CDR1 SGHVS and CDR2 FQNEAQ. Losses at the gene ends were 5 bases for V and 2 bases for J; bases not matched to a gene: 4. The CDR3 region is CASSARLAGAYEQYF. The CDR3 DNA sequence: TGTGCCAGCAGCGCACGACTAGCGGGAGCCTACGAGCAGTACTTC.

The V gene is TRBV7-9, the J gene TRBJ1-1, with a weak D call TRBD1 (6 bases). Deletions cut 0 bases from V and 4 bases from J, with 12 bases between. CDR3 length: 15 residues. Germline lookup yields CDR1 SEHNR and CDR2 FQNEAQ (reference sequence). CDR3 sequence reads: CASSLAQGRGTEAFF. CDR3 sequence (DNA): TGTGCCAGCAGCTTAGCCCAGGGGAGAGGCACTGAAGCTTTCTTT.

The chain carries TRBV5-1 and TRBJ2-3, with 10 bases identical to TRBD1. The CDR3 consists of 16 residues. Losses at the gene ends were 4 bases for V and 4 bases for J; bases not matched to a gene: 9. CDR1 and CDR2 (germline): SGHRS, YFSETQ. The CDR3 region is CASSLGGQGVPDTQYF. The CDR3 DNA sequence: TGCGCCAGCAGCCTTGGAGGACAGGGGGTTCCAGATACGCAGTATTTT.

V gene TRBV6-1 combines with J gene TRBJ2-6, with no clear D. The CDR3 extends over 15 amino acids. The germline V gene has CDR1 MNHNS and CDR2 SASEGT. Trimming took 10 bases from V and 4 from J, leaving 17 bases between them. Written as DNA, the CDR3 is TGTGCCATTACGGTGATGAGGTCAGGGGCCAACGTCCTGACTTTC. Translation gives CAITVMRSGANVLTF.

The CDR3 loop is CATSRDSPRLAEFTDTQYF. The DNA of the CDR3 is TGTGCCACCAGCAGAGATAGCCCACGACTAGCGGAGTTCACAGATACGCAGTATTTT. The chain joins TRBV15 to TRBJ2-3; 9 nucleotides agree with TRBD2. CDR1 is LNHNV and CDR2 is YYDKDF in the germline V gene (reference sequence). Losses at the gene ends were 0 bases for V and 2 bases for J; bases not matched to a gene: 12. This CDR3 has 19 amino acids.

A remark on this clone: A read error may account for a junction end that differs from germline. The chain links TRBV4-2 to TRBJ2-7, with 9 bases lining up with TRBD1. CDR1 and CDR2 from the germline V gene are LGHNA and YNFKEQ. CDR3 length equals 16 residues. The CDR3 loop reads CAGSQGLGTGLYEQYF. CDR3 coding DNA: TGTGCCGGCAGCCAAGGTCTTGGGACAGGGTTGTACGAGCAGTACTTC.

The J gene is TRBJ1-6, the V gene TRBV28; D remains ambiguous. V lost 11 bases to trimming and J lost 7 bases, with 12 bases between them. The CDR3 runs 12 residues. Germline V gene sequence: CDR1 MDHEN, CDR2 SYDVKM. Here the CDR3 reads CASFSENSPLHF. CDR3 nucleotide sequence: TGTGCCTCCTTTAGCGAGAATTCACCCCTCCACTTT. Full variable domain (missing parts from reference TRBV28 and TRBJ1-6): DVKVTQSSRYLVKRTGEKVFLECVQDMDHENMFWYRQDPGLGLRLIYFSYDVKMKEKGDIPEGYSVSREKKERFSLILESASTNQTSMYLCASFSENSPLHFGNGTRLTVT.

The chain employs TRBV19 and TRBJ1-5; 7 nucleotides agree with TRBD1. Trimming at V came to 5 bases and at J to 7 bases, leaving 14 bases not matched to a gene. Germline V gene lookup returns CDR1 LNHDA and CDR2 SQIVND (reference sequence). There are 16 residues in the CDR3. The DNA for the CDR3 is TGTGCCAGTAGTCCCTCCGCCGGGACAGCAAAGCAGCCCCAGCATTTT. It yields the protein CASSPSAGTAKQPQHF.

This CDR3 reads CASSLGTGIDSEAFF. In DNA form, the CDR3 reads TGTGCCAGCAGCTTGGGGACAGGGATCGACTCCGAAGCTTTCTTT. The chain uses TRBV5-6 and TRBJ1-1; 8 nucleotides line up with TRBD1. The germline V gene encodes CDR1 SGHDT and CDR2 YYEEEE. The CDR3 has 15 residues. Losses at the gene ends were 0 bases for V and 8 bases for J; bases not matched to a gene: 9.

The chain couples TRBV2 to TRBJ1-2; possible D gene TRBD1, 6 bases. The V gene lost 11 bases and the J gene lost 4 bases, with 14 bases spanning the gap. Germline V gene lookup returns CDR1 SNHLY and CDR2 FYNNEI. The CDR3 runs 12 residues. The CDR3 sequence is CAGGGQLYGYTF. CDR3 nucleotide sequence: TGTGCCGGGGGCGGGCAACTCTATGGCTACACCTTC.

This chain uses TRBV27 with TRBJ2-7; 10 nucleotides align to TRBD2. CDR1 and CDR2 (germline): MNHEY, SMNVEV (reference sequence). Unmatched junction bases numbered 6, after V lost 2 bases and J lost 2 bases. The CDR3 is 16 amino acids. The CDR3 DNA sequence: TGTGCCAGCAGTTTAGTAGCGGGAGGACCTACCTACGAGCAGTACTTC. It is translated as CASSLVAGGPTYEQYF.

As DNA, the CDR3 is TGTGCCAGCAGCTCTCAGCGGGACTACGAGCAGTACTTC. This translates into CASSSQRDYEQYF. The rearrangement links TRBV7-2 to TRBJ2-7, with 7 positions matching TRBD2. There are 13 residues in the CDR3. After removal of 4 bases from V and 3 bases from J, the junction contained 3 bases not matched to a gene. Per germline, CDR1 SGHTA and CDR2 FQGNSA.

The chain links TRBV19 to TRBJ1-1; D is uncertain. Germline-derived CDR1 and CDR2 are LNHDA and SQIVND (reference sequence). With 5 bases removed from V and 0 bases from J, the gap between germline ends came to 10 bases. CDR3 size: 14 residues. CDR3 coding DNA: TGTGCCAGTAGTTTAGGAGGGATGAACACTGAAGCTTTCTTT. This gives the protein CASSLGGMNTEAFF.

Concerning this clone itself: One end of the junction fails to match germline, which may point to a read error. This rearrangement joins TRBV18 to TRBJ1-6; TRBD1 matches at 10 bases. Germline loops: CDR1 KGHSH, CDR2 LQKENI. This CDR3 contains 15 residues. The CDR3 is CVSSPPGQGYSPLHF. The DNA of the CDR3 is TGTGTCAGCTCACCACCGGGACAGGGGTACTCACCCCTCCACTTT.

The chain couples TRBV30 to TRBJ2-5; TRBD2 agrees at 8 bases. Germline V lookup: CDR1 GTSNPN, CDR2 SVGIG (reference sequence). The CDR3 has 14 amino acids. V lost 2 bases and J lost 3; bases outside the gene matches: 5. This CDR3 is CAWSLQLAEETQYF. For the CDR3, the DNA is TGTGCCTGGAGTCTACAACTAGCGGAAGAGACCCAGTACTTC.

V gene TRBV28 combines with J gene TRBJ1-4, with a tentative D call TRBD1 (6 bases). Germline assignment: CDR1 MDHEN and CDR2 SYDVKM. CDR3 length: 15 amino acids. The V gene lost 5 bases and the J gene lost 7 bases, with 17 bases spanning the gap. CDR3 protein: CASSPRTEGGEKLFF. The CDR3, as DNA: TGTGCCAGCAGTCCTCGGACAGAAGGGGGTGAAAAACTGTTTTTT. Full variable domain (remainder filled in from reference TRBV28 and TRBJ1-4): DVKVTQSSRYLVKRTGEKVFLECVQDMDHENMFWYRQDPGLGLRLIYFSYDVKMKEKGDIPEGYSVSREKKERFSLILESASTNQTSMYLCASSPRTEGGEKLFFGSGTQLSVL.

The V and J genes are TRBV7-2 and TRBJ2-7; 7 nucleotides align to TRBD1. The CDR3 contains 14 residues. Trimming cost V 4 bases and J 9 bases; bases outside gene matches: 12. The germline gives CDR1 SGHTA, CDR2 FQGNSA. The CDR3 coding sequence is TGTGCCAGCAGCTCCGGACAGGTGGGTTATGTGCAGTACTTC. Its protein product is CASSSGQVGYVQYF.

This clone was recorded a few times. The J gene is TRBJ1-4, the V gene TRBV5-1; a possible D gene is TRBD1 (5 bases). This CDR3 region has 14 residues. With 2 bases removed from V and 5 bases from J, the gap between germline ends came to 10 bases. CDR1 is SGHRS and CDR2 is YFSETQ in the germline V gene. The CDR3 is CASSFGGRNEKLFF. The CDR3 DNA reads as TGCGCCAGCAGCTTCGGGGGGAGAAATGAAAAACTGTTTTTT. The variable domain in full, with the rest retrieved from reference TRBV5-1 and TRBJ1-4, is KAGVTQTPRYLIKTRGQQVTLSCSPISGHRSVSWYQQTPGQGLQFLFEYFSETQRNKGNFPGRFSGRQFSNSRSEMNVSTLELGDSALYLCASSFGGRNEKLFFGSGTQLSVL.

This chain uses TRBV7-3 with TRBJ2-2; D possibly corresponds to TRBD1 (5 bases). The CDR3 spans 13 residues. Germline assignment: CDR1 SGHTA and CDR2 FQGTGA. Trimming pared 5 bases from V and 3 bases from J, leaving 7 bases between. Here the CDR3 DNA reads TGTGCCAGCAGCCTCAGGGACACCGGGGAGCTGTTTTTT. This sequence encodes CASSLRDTGELFF.

This chain connects TRBV6-1 to TRBJ2-5, with D possibly being TRBD1 (6 bases). Trimming cost V 10 bases and J 6 bases, with 18 bases left between them. The CDR3 totals 13 residues. CDR1 is MNHNS and CDR2 is SASEGT in the germline V gene. The CDR3 loop is CAILKQGMKTQYF. The CDR3 nucleotides read TGTGCCATCCTTAAACAGGGTATGAAGACCCAGTACTTC.

CDR3 in DNA: TGCAGTGCGGCCCCCACAGATACGCAGTATTTT. The encoded protein is CSAAPTDTQYF. This chain links TRBV20-1 with TRBJ2-3; D call uncertain. The CDR3 length is 11 residues. Trimming removed 6 bases from V and 2 bases from J, with 6 bases in between. Germline V gives CDR1 DFQATT, CDR2 SNEGSKA (reference sequence).

The J gene is TRBJ2-4, the V gene TRBV9; 9 bases are shared with TRBD1. With V trimmed by 2 bases and J by 10 bases, 4 bases remained unmatched. The CDR3 runs to 13 residues. Germline V CDR1 and CDR2: SGDLS, YYNGEE. The CDR3 protein is CASSVGTGLIQYF. CDR3 nucleotides: TGTGCCAGCAGCGTTGGGACAGGGTTAATTCAGTACTTC.

The V gene is TRBV28, the J gene TRBJ2-7; possibly TRBD1 for D (5 bases). CDR1 and CDR2 (germline): MDHEN, SYDVKM. The CDR3 contains 16 residues. V was cut by 3 bases and J by 2 bases, with 17 bases left in between. DNA of the CDR3: TGTGCCAGCAGTTTCCCCACCAGACAGATTACCTACGAGCAGTACTTC. It specifies CASSFPTRQITYEQYF. The full variable domain, with the rest looked up from reference TRBV28 and TRBJ2-7, is DVKVTQSSRYLVKRTGEKVFLECVQDMDHENMFWYRQDPGLGLRLIYFSYDVKMKEKGDIPEGYSVSREKKERFSLILESASTNQTSMYLCASSFPTRQITYEQYFGPGTRLTVT.

This clone has just a few counts. This sequence joins TRBV5-6 and TRBJ2-7, with D possibly TRBD2 on 6 matching bases. The CDR3 totals 17 residues. The germline V gene has CDR1 SGHDT and CDR2 YYEEEE. V gave up 0 bases and J gave up 1 base, with 17 bases separating them. CDR3 sequence: CASSLGETRRGSYEQYF. CDR3 nucleotides: TGTGCCAGCAGCTTGGGGGAGACTAGGAGAGGGTCCTACGAGCAGTACTTC.